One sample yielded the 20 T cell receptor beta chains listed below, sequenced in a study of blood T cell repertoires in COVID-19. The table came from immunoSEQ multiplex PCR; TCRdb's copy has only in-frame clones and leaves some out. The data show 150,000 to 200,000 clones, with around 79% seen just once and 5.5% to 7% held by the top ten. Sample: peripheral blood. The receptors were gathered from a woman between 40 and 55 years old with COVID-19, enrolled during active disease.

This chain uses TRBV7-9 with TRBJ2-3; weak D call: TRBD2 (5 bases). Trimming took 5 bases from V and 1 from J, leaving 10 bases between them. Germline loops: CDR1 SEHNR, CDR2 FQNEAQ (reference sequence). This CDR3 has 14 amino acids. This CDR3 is CASSPYGGTDTQYF. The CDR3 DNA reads TGTGCCAGCAGCCCCTACGGGGGCACAGATACGCAGTATTTT.

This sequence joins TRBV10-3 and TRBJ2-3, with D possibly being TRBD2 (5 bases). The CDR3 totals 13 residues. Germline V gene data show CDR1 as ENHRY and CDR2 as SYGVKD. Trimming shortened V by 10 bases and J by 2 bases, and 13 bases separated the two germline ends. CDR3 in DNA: TGTGCCACCGCTTCCGGACTCACAGATACGCAGTATTTT. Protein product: CATASGLTDTQYF.

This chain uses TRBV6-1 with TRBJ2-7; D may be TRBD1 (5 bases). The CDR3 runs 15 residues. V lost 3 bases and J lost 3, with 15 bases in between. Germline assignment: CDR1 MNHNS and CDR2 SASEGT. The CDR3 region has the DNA TGTGCCAGCAGTGAGGGGCAGGGAATCTTCTACGAGCAGTACTTC. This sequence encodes CASSEGQGIFYEQYF.

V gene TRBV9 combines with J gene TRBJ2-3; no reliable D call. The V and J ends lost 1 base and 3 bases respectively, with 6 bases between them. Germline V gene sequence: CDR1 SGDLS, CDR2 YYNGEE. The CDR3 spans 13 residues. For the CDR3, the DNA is TGTGCCAGCAGCGTAACCGGTACAGATACGCAGTATTTT. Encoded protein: CASSVTGTDTQYF.

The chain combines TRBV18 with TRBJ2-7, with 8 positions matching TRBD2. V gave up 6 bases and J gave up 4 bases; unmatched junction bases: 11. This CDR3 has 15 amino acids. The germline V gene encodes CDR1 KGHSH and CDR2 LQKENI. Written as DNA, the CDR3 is TGTGCCAGCTCCCCCTCGGGTAGCGGGACTTACGAGCAGTACTTC. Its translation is CASSPSGSGTYEQYF. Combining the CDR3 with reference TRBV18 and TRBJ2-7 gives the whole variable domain NAGVMQNPRHLVRRRGQEARLRCSPMKGHSHVYWYRQLPEEGLKFMVYLQKENIIDESGMPKERFSAEFPKEGPSILRIQQVVRGDSAAYFCASSPSGSGTYEQYFGPGTRLTVT.

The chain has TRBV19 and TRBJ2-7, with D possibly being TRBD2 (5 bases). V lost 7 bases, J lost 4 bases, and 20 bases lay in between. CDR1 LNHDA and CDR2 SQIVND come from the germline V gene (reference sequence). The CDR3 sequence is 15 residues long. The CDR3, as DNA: TGTGCCAGTAAGGAGCGGACCACTGTTACGTACGAGCAGTACTTC. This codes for CASKERTTVTYEQYF.

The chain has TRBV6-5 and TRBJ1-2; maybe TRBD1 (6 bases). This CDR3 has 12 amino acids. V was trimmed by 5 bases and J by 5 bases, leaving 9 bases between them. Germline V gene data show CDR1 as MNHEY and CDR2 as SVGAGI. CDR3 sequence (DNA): TGTGCCAGCAGTCCAGGACAGTATGGCTACACCTTC. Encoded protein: CASSPGQYGYTF.

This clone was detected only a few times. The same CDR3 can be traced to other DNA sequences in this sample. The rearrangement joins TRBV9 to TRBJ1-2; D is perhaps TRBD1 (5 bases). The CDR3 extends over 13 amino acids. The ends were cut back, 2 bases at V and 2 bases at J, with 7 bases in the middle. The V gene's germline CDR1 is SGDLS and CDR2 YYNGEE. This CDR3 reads CASSVSGNYGYTF. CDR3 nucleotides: TGTGCCAGCAGCGTTTCAGGGAACTATGGCTACACCTTC.

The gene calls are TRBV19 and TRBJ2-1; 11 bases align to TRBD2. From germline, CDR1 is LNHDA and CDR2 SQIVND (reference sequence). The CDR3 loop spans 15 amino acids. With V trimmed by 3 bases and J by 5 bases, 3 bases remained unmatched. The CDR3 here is CASSMGLAVNNEQFF. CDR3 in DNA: TGTGCCAGTAGTATGGGACTAGCGGTTAACAATGAGCAGTTCTTC.

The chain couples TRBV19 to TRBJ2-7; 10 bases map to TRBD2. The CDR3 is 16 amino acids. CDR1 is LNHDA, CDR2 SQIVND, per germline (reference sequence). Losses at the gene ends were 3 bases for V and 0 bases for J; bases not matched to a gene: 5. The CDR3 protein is CASSISPSGSSYEQYF. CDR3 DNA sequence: TGTGCCAGTAGTATCTCCCCTAGCGGGAGCTCCTACGAGCAGTACTTC.

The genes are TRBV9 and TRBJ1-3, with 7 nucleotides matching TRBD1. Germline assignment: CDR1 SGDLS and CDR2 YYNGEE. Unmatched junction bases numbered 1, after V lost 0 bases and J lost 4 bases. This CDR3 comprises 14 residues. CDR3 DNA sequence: TGTGCCAGCAGCGTAGAGGGACAGGGAAACACCATATATTTT. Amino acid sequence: CASSVEGQGNTIYF.

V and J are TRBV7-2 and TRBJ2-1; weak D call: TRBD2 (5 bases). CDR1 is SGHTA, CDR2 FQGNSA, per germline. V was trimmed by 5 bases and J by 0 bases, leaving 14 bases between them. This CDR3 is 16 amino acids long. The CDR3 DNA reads TGTGCCAGCAGCCTCTGGCGTGGGAGCTCCTACAATGAGCAGTTCTTC. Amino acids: CASSLWRGSSYNEQFF.

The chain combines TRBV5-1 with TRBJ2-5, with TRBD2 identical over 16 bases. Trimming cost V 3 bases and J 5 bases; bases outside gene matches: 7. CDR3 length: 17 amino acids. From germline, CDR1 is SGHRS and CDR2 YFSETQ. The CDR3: CASSSGTSGGAVETQYF. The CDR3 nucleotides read TGCGCCAGCAGCTCCGGGACTAGCGGGGGGGCAGTGGAGACCCAGTACTTC.

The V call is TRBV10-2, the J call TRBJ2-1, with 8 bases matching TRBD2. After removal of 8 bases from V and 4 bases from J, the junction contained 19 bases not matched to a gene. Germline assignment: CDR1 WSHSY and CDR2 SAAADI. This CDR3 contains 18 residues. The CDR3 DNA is TGCGCCAGCGGGGCGGGCAGGGCGATAGCGGGATCATACAATGAGCAGTTCTTC. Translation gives CASGAGRAIAGSYNEQFF.

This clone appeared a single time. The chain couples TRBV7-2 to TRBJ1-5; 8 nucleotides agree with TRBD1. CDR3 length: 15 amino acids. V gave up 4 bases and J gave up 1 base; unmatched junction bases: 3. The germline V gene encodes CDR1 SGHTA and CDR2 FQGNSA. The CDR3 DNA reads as TGTGCCAGCAGCTGGAGGACAGGGAGCAATCAGCCCCAGCATTTT. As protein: CASSWRTGSNQPQHF.

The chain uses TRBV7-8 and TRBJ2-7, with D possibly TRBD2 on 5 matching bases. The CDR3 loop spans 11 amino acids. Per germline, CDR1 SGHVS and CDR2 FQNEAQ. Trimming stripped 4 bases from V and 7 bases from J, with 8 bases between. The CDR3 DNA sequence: TGTGCCAGCAGCTACACGGGGGAGCAGTACTTC. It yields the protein CASSYTGEQYF.

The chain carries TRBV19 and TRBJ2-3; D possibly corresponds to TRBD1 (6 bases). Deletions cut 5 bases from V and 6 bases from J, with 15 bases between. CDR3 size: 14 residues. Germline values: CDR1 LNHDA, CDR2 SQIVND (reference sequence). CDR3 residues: CASSPPGVGDTQYF. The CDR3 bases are TGTGCCAGTAGTCCCCCAGGGGTAGGGGATACGCAGTATTTT. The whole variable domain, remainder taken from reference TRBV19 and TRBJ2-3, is DGGITQSPKYLFRKEGQNVTLSCEQNLNHDAMYWYRQDPGQGLRLIYYSQIVNDFQKGDIAEGYSVSREKKESFPLTVTSAQKNPTAFYLCASSPPGVGDTQYFGPGTRLTVL.

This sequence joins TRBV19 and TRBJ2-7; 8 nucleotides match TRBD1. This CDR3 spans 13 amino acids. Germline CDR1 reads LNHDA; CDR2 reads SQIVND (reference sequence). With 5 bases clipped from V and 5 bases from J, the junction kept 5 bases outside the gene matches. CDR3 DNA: TGTGCCAGTAGTGCCAGGGGGCGCGACGAGCAGTACTTC. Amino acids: CASSARGRDEQYF.

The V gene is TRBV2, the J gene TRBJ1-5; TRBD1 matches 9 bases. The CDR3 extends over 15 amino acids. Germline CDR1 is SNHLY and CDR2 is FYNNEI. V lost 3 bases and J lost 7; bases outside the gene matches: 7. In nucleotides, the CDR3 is TGTGCCAGCAGTGAGGCGGGACAGGGAACACAGCCCCAGCATTTT. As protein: CASSEAGQGTQPQHF. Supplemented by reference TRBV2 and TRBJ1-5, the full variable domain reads EPEVTQTPSHQVTQMGQEVILRCVPISNHLYFYWYRQILGQKVEFLVSFYNNEISEKSEIFDDQFSVERPDGSNFTLKIRSTKLEDSAMYFCASSEAGQGTQPQHFGDGTRLSIL.

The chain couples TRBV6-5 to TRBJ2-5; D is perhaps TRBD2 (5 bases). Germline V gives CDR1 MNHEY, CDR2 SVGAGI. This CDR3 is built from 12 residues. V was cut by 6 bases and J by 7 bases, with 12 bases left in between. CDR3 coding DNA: TGTGCCAGCAGGGACTCGTCGAGGACCCAGTACTTC. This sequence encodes CASRDSSRTQYF.